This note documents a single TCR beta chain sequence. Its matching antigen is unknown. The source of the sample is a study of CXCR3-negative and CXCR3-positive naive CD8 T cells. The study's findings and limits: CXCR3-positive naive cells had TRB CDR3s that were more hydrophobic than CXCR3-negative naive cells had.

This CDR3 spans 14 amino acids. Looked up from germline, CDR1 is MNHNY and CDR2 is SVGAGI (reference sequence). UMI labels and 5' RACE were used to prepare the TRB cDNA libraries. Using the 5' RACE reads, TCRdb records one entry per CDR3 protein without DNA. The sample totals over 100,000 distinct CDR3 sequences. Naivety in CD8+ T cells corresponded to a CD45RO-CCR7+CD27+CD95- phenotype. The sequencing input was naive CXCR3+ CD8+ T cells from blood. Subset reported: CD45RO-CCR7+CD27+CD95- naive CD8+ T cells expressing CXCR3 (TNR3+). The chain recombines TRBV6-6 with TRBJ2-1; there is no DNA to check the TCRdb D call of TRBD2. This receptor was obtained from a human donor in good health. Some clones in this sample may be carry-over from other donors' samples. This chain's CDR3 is CASSSGLADYEQFF.